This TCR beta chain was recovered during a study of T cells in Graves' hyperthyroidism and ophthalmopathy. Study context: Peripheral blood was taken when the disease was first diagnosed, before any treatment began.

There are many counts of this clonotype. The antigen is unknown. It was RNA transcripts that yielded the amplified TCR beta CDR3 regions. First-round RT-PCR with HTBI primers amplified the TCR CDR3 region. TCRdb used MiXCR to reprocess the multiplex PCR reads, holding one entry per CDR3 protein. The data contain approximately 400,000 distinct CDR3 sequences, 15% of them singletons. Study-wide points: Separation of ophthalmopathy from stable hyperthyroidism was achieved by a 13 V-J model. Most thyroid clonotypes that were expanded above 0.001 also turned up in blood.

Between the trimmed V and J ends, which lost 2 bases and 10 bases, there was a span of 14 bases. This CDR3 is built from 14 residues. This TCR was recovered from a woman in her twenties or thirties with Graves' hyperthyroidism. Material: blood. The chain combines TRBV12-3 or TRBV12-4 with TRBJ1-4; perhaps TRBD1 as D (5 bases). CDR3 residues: CASSLSLQGGKLFF. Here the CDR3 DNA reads TGTGCCAGCAGTTTATCTTTGCAGGGCGGAAAACTGTTTTTT.